This T cell receptor beta chain was identified during a study of blood T cell repertoires in COVID-19. At the level of the study: Both acute and convalescent COVID-19 samples were obtained from the United States, Italy and Spain. The analysed material was cDNA or gDNA that came from T cells, B-cell-depleted T cells, or PBMCs.

This clone has a single count. The V gene end was trimmed by 7 bases and the J gene end by 4 bases; junction bases not matched to a gene: 6. The CDR3 runs 14 residues. From germline, CDR1 is SNHLY and CDR2 FYNNEI. Original analysis: Scientists estimated how many nucleated cells there were by amplifying reference gene primers. The assay was immunoSEQ multiplex PCR, and TCRdb's table has in-frame clones only and misses some. Clone size and the V and J calls come from that table; the DNA yielded D and trimming. This table holds about 270,000 clones, around 85% found once. This receptor was identified in a woman aged 45-60 years with active or convalescent COVID-19. Sequencing was performed on peripheral blood. The chain combines TRBV2 with TRBJ1-2, with 10 bases that match TRBD1. The CDR3 DNA reads as TGTGCCAGCACCTATGGACAGGGGGGCTATGGCTACACCTTC. Protein sequence: CASTYGQGGYGYTF.